This T cell receptor beta chain is from a study of regulatory T cells in long-lasting Graves disease. Study at large: More than 5 years of antithyroid drugs with positive TSH receptor antibodies defined persistent Graves' disease.

The TCR beta library used iRepertoire HTBI primers with Arm-PCR amplification of CDR3. In the authors' methods: Samples jointly harbored 60 or so TRBV and 12 to 15 TRBJ segments. In TCRdb, the multiplex PCR reads were re-called with MiXCR into one record per CDR3 protein. TCRdb assigned the V and J calls; the authors' analysis was not used. The sample has roughly 300,000 distinct CDR3 sequences, around 20% seen once. Germline V gene data show CDR1 as SGHRS and CDR2 as YFSETQ. The ends lost 2 bases at V and 4 bases at J; junction bases unmatched: 5. CDR3 length: 14 amino acids. The time point: persistent/refractory GD, antithyroid drugs over 5 years with positive TRAb. TCR sequences were obtained from RNA taken from PBMCs. Blood from the periphery, 8 to 9.5 milliliters in all, was drawn into EDTA tubes.

The chain links TRBV5-1 to TRBJ2-5; 7 bases are a match to TRBD1. Sequenced here: peripheral blood mononuclear cells (PBMCs), sampled when the disease was refractory, from a patient treated with antithyroid drugs. The receptor comes from a female donor with Graves disease. This chain's CDR3 is CASSLIRGRETQYF. DNA for the CDR3: TGCGCCAGCAGCTTAATTAGGGGGCGAGAGACCCAGTACTTC. Full variable domain (rest looked up from reference TRBV5-1 and TRBJ2-5): KAGVTQTPRYLIKTRGQQVTLSCSPISGHRSVSWYQQTPGQGLQFLFEYFSETQRNKGNFPGRFSGRQFSNSRSEMNVSTLELGDSALYLCASSLIRGRETQYFGPGTRLLVL.